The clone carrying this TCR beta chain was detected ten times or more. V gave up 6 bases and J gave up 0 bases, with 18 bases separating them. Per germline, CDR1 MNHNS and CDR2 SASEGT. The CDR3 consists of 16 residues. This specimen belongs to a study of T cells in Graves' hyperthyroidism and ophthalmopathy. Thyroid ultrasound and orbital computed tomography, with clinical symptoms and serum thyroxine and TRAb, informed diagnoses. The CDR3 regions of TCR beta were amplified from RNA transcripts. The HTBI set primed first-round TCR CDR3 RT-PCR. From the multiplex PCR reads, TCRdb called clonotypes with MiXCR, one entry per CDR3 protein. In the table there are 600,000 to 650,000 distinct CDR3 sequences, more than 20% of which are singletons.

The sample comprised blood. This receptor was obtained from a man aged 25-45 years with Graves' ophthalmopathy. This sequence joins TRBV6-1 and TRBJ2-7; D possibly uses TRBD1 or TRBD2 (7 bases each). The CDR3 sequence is CASSDAGDSSSYEQYF. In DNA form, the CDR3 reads TGTGCCAGCAGCGATGCGGGGGACAGCAGCTCCTACGAGCAGTACTTC.